This entry describes one T cell receptor beta chain. Its antigen is still unknown. This specimen belongs to a study of vaccination and CD4 T cells after COVID-19. The assay that was used to sequence DNA from cultured CD4+ T cells was the Oncomine TCR Beta short-read assay. A single record per CDR3 protein comes from TCRdb applying MiXCR to the PCR reads. This table holds 20,000 to 25,000 distinct CDR3 sequences, approximately 40% found once. As to treatment: roughly ten-day PBMC culture with coronavirus spike peptide pools or control peptides (ViraFEST assay). Sequencing was performed on CD4+ T cells from blood, cultured in vitro. The receptor comes from a human donor who had recovered from COVID-19.

The CDR3 region is CASSQGADWETQYF. In DNA, the CDR3 is TGCGCCAGCAGCCAAGGTGCGGATTGGGAGACCCAGTACTTC. The chain employs TRBV4-1 and TRBJ2-5; D remains unclear. The CDR3 contains 14 residues. Germline V gene sequence: CDR1 MGHRA, CDR2 YSYEKL. The V end lost 1 base, the J end lost 5 bases, and 11 bases lay between the germline ends.